The rows below give T cell receptor beta chains drawn from one sample of a study of T cell changes during pregnancy in multiple sclerosis. Profiled with immunoSEQ multiplex PCR; TCRdb holds only in-frame clones, not every one. The data hold 70,000 to 90,000 clones, with 80% to 95% observed a single time. The sequencing used peripheral blood, collected in the second trimester of pregnancy. These TCRs come from a female donor in good health, enrolled as a control in a pregnancy study. Both conserved end residues are part of each CDR3. Each record gives: CDR3 DNA, CDR3 protein, clone size, V gene, J gene, D gene. The D gene is left open where the match is weak. Rows may omit the clone size; those that give it use once, few, many or a size class.

DNA: TGTGCCAGTACTCGGACAGGGGGCAGCTACGAGCAGTACTTC; CDR3: CASTRTGGSYEQYF; size: .; V: TRBV19; J: TRBJ2-7; D: TRBD1
DNA: TGTGCCAGCAGGGGGACTAGCACCGGGGAGCTGTTTTTT; CDR3: CASRGTSTGELFF; size: once; V: TRBV6-5; J: TRBJ2-2; D: TRBD2
DNA: TGTGCCAGCTCACCGGGGACAGACGTTAATGGCTACACCTTC; CDR3: CASSPGTDVNGYTF; size: .; V: TRBV18; J: TRBJ1-2; D: TRBD1
DNA: TGTGCCAGCAGTCTCGGGGGGGCCGCCTACAATGAGCAGTTCTTC; CDR3: CASSLGGAAYNEQFF; size: .; V: TRBV6-5; J: TRBJ2-1; D: TRBD2
DNA: TGTGCCAGCAGTCAGACAGGCCAAAGCAATCAGCCCCAGCATTTT; CDR3: CASSQTGQSNQPQHF; size: once; V: TRBV6-5; J: TRBJ1-5; D: .
DNA: TGTGCCAGTAGTTGGAGGGAAGGGAACTATGGCTACACCTTC; CDR3: CASSWREGNYGYTF; size: .; V: TRBV19; J: TRBJ1-2; D: .
DNA: TGTGCCAGCACCCCGTCGACAGGGCGTAATTCACCCCTCCACTTT; CDR3: CASTPSTGRNSPLHF; size: .; V: TRBV6-5; J: TRBJ1-6; D: TRBD1
DNA: TGTGCCAGCAGCTTGGGGACTACCTACAATGAGCAGTTCTTC; CDR3: CASSLGTTYNEQFF; size: once; V: TRBV7-2; J: TRBJ2-1; D: TRBD2
DNA: TGTGCCAGCAGCCGACCGGGACAGGGATACAATGAGCAGTTCTTC; CDR3: CASSRPGQGYNEQFF; size: once; V: TRBV6-1; J: TRBJ2-1; D: TRBD1
DNA: TGTGCCAGCAGTTCGAAAAGGGACAGGGGGCGATGGAACACCGGGGAGCTGTTTTTT; CDR3: CASSSKRDRGRWNTGELFF; size: .; V: TRBV7-2; J: TRBJ2-2; D: TRBD1
DNA: TGTGCCAGCAGCTTATCAGGAAGAACTGAAGCTTTCTTT; CDR3: CASSLSGRTEAFF; size: .; V: TRBV7-3; J: TRBJ1-1; D: .
DNA: TGTGCCAGCCTTGATCGAGCAACTAATGAAAAACTGTTTTTT; CDR3: CASLDRATNEKLFF; size: .; V: TRBV6-1; J: TRBJ1-4; D: .
DNA: TGCAGCGTTGAAGGTGGGAGGTTGTTAGGCTACACCTTC; CDR3: CSVEGGRLLGYTF; size: .; V: TRBV29-1; J: TRBJ1-2; D: .
DNA: TGTGCCAGCTCACCCGGGACAGGGGAAGCAGATACGCAGTATTTT; CDR3: CASSPGTGEADTQYF; size: .; V: TRBV18; J: TRBJ2-3; D: TRBD1
DNA: TGTGCCAGCACTTCCACTAGCGGGGCCTACGAGCAGTACTTC; CDR3: CASTSTSGAYEQYF; size: .; V: TRBV5-4; J: TRBJ2-7; D: TRBD2
DNA: TGTGCCTGGAGTGCAACTGCTCGAGCGGGGGAGCAGTACTTC; CDR3: CAWSATARAGEQYF; size: .; V: TRBV30; J: TRBJ2-7; D: TRBD2
DNA: TGCGCCAGCAGCCAAGTAGGGGCAGGTATAATTACCGGGGAGCTGTTTTTT; CDR3: CASSQVGAGIITGELFF; size: .; V: TRBV4-1; J: TRBJ2-2; D: .
DNA: TGTGCCAGCAGTCAGGGGGTGAGCTCCTACGAGCAGTACTTC; CDR3: CASSQGVSSYEQYF; size: .; V: TRBV5-5; J: TRBJ2-7; D: TRBD1
DNA: TGTGCCAGCAGCGTAGCCTATGGGGAGACCTACGAGCAGTACTTC; CDR3: CASSVAYGETYEQYF; size: once; V: TRBV9; J: TRBJ2-7; D: .
DNA: TGTGCCAGCAGCGTACAGGGGGCGCAGGCAAATACGCAGTATTTT; CDR3: CASSVQGAQANTQYF; size: .; V: TRBV9; J: TRBJ2-3; D: TRBD1
DNA: TGTGCCTGGAGTGTAAGCGGGGAGCGGGGAGATACGCAGTATTTT; CDR3: CAWSVSGERGDTQYF; size: .; V: TRBV30; J: TRBJ2-3; D: TRBD2
DNA: TGTGCCAGCAGTTTTACGACAGGGTCAAATCAGCCCCAGCATTTT; CDR3: CASSFTTGSNQPQHF; size: .; V: TRBV27; J: TRBJ1-5; D: TRBD1
DNA: TGTGCCAGCAGTTCCGTGGGACAGACTCACTATGGCTACACCTTC; CDR3: CASSSVGQTHYGYTF; size: .; V: TRBV27; J: TRBJ1-2; D: TRBD1
DNA: TGTGCCAGCAGCGTAGCGTCCTCTGTCGGGGGCACTGAAGCTTTCTTT; CDR3: CASSVASSVGGTEAFF; size: .; V: TRBV9; J: TRBJ1-1; D: .
DNA: TGTGCCAGCGGTCGGGGCGAGCAGTACTTC; CDR3: CASGRGEQYF; size: once; V: TRBV5-6; J: TRBJ2-7; D: .
DNA: TGCAGCGCCGTCCTCCGGGACACAGATACGCAGTATTTT; CDR3: CSAVLRDTDTQYF; size: once; V: TRBV29-1; J: TRBJ2-3; D: .
DNA: TGTGCCAGCAGCAGGGACAGGAACACTGAAGCTTTCTTT; CDR3: CASSRDRNTEAFF; size: once; V: TRBV2; J: TRBJ1-1; D: TRBD1
DNA: TGCGCCAGCGTAAATCGGCGGGATGGAAACACTGAAGCTTTCTTT; CDR3: CASVNRRDGNTEAFF; size: .; V: TRBV10-1; J: TRBJ1-1; D: .
DNA: TGTGCCAGCAGCCCCCAGGGGAAGCGGGAGACCCAGTACTTC; CDR3: CASSPQGKRETQYF; size: .; V: TRBV5-4; J: TRBJ2-5; D: .
DNA: TGTGCCAGCAGCTCCTTAGGAGGTCGGGGCTACACCTTC; CDR3: CASSSLGGRGYTF; size: .; V: TRBV7-2; J: TRBJ1-2; D: .
DNA: TGTGCCATCAGTGACCACGCCGGGACAGGGGGCTCCTATAATTCACCCCTCCACTTT; CDR3: CAISDHAGTGGSYNSPLHF; size: .; V: TRBV10-3; J: TRBJ1-6; D: TRBD1
DNA: TGTGCCAGCAGCAAAAAGGAGGGCAGGGGGACTTTAGGCACTGAAGCTTTCTTT; CDR3: CASSKKEGRGTLGTEAFF; size: .; V: TRBV21-1; J: TRBJ1-1; D: .
DNA: TGTGCCAGCAGTGAACAGGGGGCAGGAAACACCATATATTTT; CDR3: CASSEQGAGNTIYF; size: .; V: TRBV2; J: TRBJ1-3; D: TRBD1
DNA: TGTGCCAGCAGCTTAGGAGGTGGCGCCAACACCGGGGAGCTGTTTTTT; CDR3: CASSLGGGANTGELFF; size: .; V: TRBV7-2; J: TRBJ2-2; D: .
DNA: TGTGCCAGCAGCTTAAAGCGGGCTTCTAGCGGGGGGAATTACAATGAGCAGTTCTTC; CDR3: CASSLKRASSGGNYNEQFF; size: .; V: TRBV7-3; J: TRBJ2-1; D: TRBD2
DNA: TGTGCCAGCAGCACGAGCGGGGGGCGCACAGATACGCAGTATTTT; CDR3: CASSTSGGRTDTQYF; size: once; V: TRBV5-4; J: TRBJ2-3; D: TRBD2
DNA: TGTGCCAGCAGCGATACAGGGGGACGAAACTATGGCTACACCTTC; CDR3: CASSDTGGRNYGYTF; size: .; V: TRBV2; J: TRBJ1-2; D: TRBD1
DNA: TGTGCCAGCAGCCCAATAGGGTCGGGGGACACTGAAGCTTTCTTT; CDR3: CASSPIGSGDTEAFF; size: .; V: TRBV7-3; J: TRBJ1-1; D: .
DNA: TGTGCCAGCAGCCCGGAGACACCGACAGGGAACTATGGCTACACCTTC; CDR3: CASSPETPTGNYGYTF; size: .; V: TRBV5-4; J: TRBJ1-2; D: TRBD1
DNA: TGTGCCAGCAGCTTATTCGACAGGGGGCGAGCAGATACGCAGTATTTT; CDR3: CASSLFDRGRADTQYF; size: .; V: TRBV7-9; J: TRBJ2-3; D: TRBD1
DNA: TGCAGCGTTGAATCATTCTCTGGAAACACCATATATTTT; CDR3: CSVESFSGNTIYF; size: once; V: TRBV29-1; J: TRBJ1-3; D: .
DNA: TGTGCCAGCAGTGACTCCACGGACACCGGGGAGCTGTTTTTT; CDR3: CASSDSTDTGELFF; size: .; V: TRBV6-4; J: TRBJ2-2; D: .